These 20 T cell receptor beta chains came from one sample sequenced in a study of beta chain features in type 1 diabetes. Reverse transcription of all isolated RNA meant that expressed TCRB transcripts were sequenced. Libraries were prepared by immunoSEQ multiplex PCR; TCRdb keeps only in-frame clonotypes and omits some of them. The sample has about 140,000 clones, over 8% seen once. Sequencing was carried out using central memory CD4+ T cells from blood. These receptors came from a woman aged 40 to 49 in good health.

The table lists this clone with a few counts. V gene TRBV2 combines with J gene TRBJ2-2; D is perhaps TRBD1 (5 bases). Germline CDR1 is SNHLY and CDR2 is FYNNEI. The V end was cut by 7 bases, the J end by 0 bases, with 9 bases between. The CDR3 runs to 14 residues. Here the CDR3 reads CASIATANTGELFF. In DNA form, the CDR3 reads TGTGCCAGCATCGCGACAGCGAACACCGGGGAGCTGTTTTTT.

This clone was counted between two and nine times. The genes are TRBV28 and TRBJ2-1, with TRBD1 identical over 11 bases. CDR1 and CDR2 (germline): MDHEN, SYDVKM. V dropped 5 bases and J dropped 7; count of bases not matched to a gene: 4. This CDR3 region has 14 residues. DNA of the CDR3: TGTGCCAGCAGTCTAGGACAGGGGGCGAATGAGCAGTTCTTC. Translated, it gives CASSLGQGANEQFF.

The chain carries TRBV5-1 and TRBJ2-7; 7 bases match TRBD1. Germline trimming cut 0 bases from V and 2 bases from J; bases unmatched to any gene: 5. This CDR3 has 15 residues. Germline V lookup: CDR1 SGHRS, CDR2 YFSETQ. The CDR3 region has the DNA TGCGCCAGCAGCTTGGAGGGACAGATGACCTACGAGCAGTACTTC. As protein: CASSLEGQMTYEQYF.

This clone turned up a few times. This chain connects TRBV7-2 to TRBJ2-3; 9 bases match TRBD2. The CDR3 has 15 amino acids. V was clipped by 1 base and J by 8 bases; unmatched bases: 7. Germline loops: CDR1 SGHTA, CDR2 FQGNSA. Here the CDR3 DNA reads TGTGCCAGCAGCTTAGTAACAGCGGGGGGAAGTACGCAGTATTTT. Its protein is CASSLVTAGGSTQYF.

The sample holds a few counts of this clone. CDR3 region: CASSLGANQETQYF. CDR3 DNA sequence: TGTGCCAGCAGCTTAGGGGCGAACCAAGAGACCCAGTACTTC. The chain is built from TRBV7-2 and TRBJ2-5; D gene uncertain. This CDR3 comprises 14 residues. Deletions cut 1 base from V and 0 bases from J, with 6 bases between. CDR1 is SGHTA, CDR2 FQGNSA, per germline.

This clone was counted between two and nine times. DNA for the CDR3: TGTGCCAGCAGCCGACAGGGGGGCCAGCCCCAGCATTTT. Encoded protein: CASSRQGGQPQHF. The chain links TRBV11-2 to TRBJ1-5, with 9 bases identical to TRBD1. The V gene end was trimmed by 5 bases and the J gene end by 7 bases; junction bases not matched to a gene: 3. Germline lookup yields CDR1 SGHAT and CDR2 FQNNGV. This CDR3 region has 13 residues.

V is TRBV18 and J is TRBJ2-3; unclear D gene. The germline V gene encodes CDR1 KGHSH and CDR2 LQKENI. Trimming removed 8 bases at V and 0 bases at J, with 15 bases between. This CDR3 spans 15 amino acids. The CDR3: CASRPGGSSTDTQYF. The DNA of the CDR3 is TGTGCCAGCCGCCCAGGTGGGTCTAGCACAGATACGCAGTATTTT.

This clone occurred many times. J is TRBJ2-2 and V is TRBV11-1; D gene unclear. This CDR3 has 14 residues. CDR1 and CDR2 (germline): SGHAT, FQDESV (reference sequence). V was pared by 3 bases and J by 4 bases, with 9 bases between. In DNA form, the CDR3 reads TGTGCCAGCAGCTTTCTTCCTATCACCGGGGAGCTGTTTTTT. Translating gives CASSFLPITGELFF.

This clone came up a few times. This sequence joins TRBV5-1 and TRBJ1-1; the D gene is possibly TRBD1 (5 bases). CDR3 length: 16 amino acids. Germline V lookup: CDR1 SGHRS, CDR2 YFSETQ. Trimming cost V 0 bases and J 0 bases, with 12 bases left between them. The DNA for the CDR3 is TGCGCCAGCAGCTTGGGTCTACAGGCCTTGAACACTGAAGCTTTCTTT. Translating gives CASSLGLQALNTEAFF.

This clone was counted between two and nine times. V usage is TRBV6-1 and J usage is TRBJ1-4; 8 bases align to TRBD1. CDR3 length: 16 amino acids. Germline assignment: CDR1 MNHNS and CDR2 SASEGT. Germline trimming cut 4 bases from V and 7 bases from J; bases unmatched to any gene: 11. The CDR3 protein is CASSGQGARRSEKLFF. CDR3 nucleotide sequence: TGTGCCAGCAGTGGCCAGGGGGCGCGAAGAAGTGAAAAACTGTTTTTT.

The V call is TRBV6-6, the J call TRBJ2-2; perhaps TRBD2 as D (5 bases). The CDR3 contains 15 residues. V was clipped by 5 bases and J by 2 bases, with 12 bases between them. Germline V gene data show CDR1 as MNHNY and CDR2 as SVGAGI (reference sequence). CDR3 protein: CASSRGHRNTGELFF. CDR3 coding DNA: TGTGCCAGCAGTCGCGGGCACCGAAACACCGGGGAGCTGTTTTTT.

The rearrangement uses TRBV5-6 and TRBJ2-3; TRBD2 matches 8 bases. Trimming at V came to 4 bases and at J to 1 base, leaving 5 bases not matched to a gene. Germline V gene data show CDR1 as SGHDT and CDR2 as YYEEEE. The CDR3 totals 15 residues. The CDR3 DNA is TGTGCCAGCAGCGCGGGGGGTTATGGCACAGATACGCAGTATTTT. Residues: CASSAGGYGTDTQYF.

This clone has at least ten counts. Germline is not matched at one junction end, which may reflect a read error. The chain employs TRBV14 and TRBJ1-4; D may be TRBD1 (6 bases). CDR3 length: 15 amino acids. Per the germline V gene, CDR1 is SGHDN and CDR2 is FVKESK. The DNA for the CDR3 is TGTGCCAGCAGCCGGGCCGGGACAACGAATGAAAAACTGTTTTTT. Protein sequence: CASSRAGTTNEKLFF.

There are a few counts of this clone. The chain recombines TRBV5-5 with TRBJ2-7; D not certain. V gave up 4 bases and J gave up 3 bases, with 5 bases separating them. Per germline, CDR1 SGHKS and CDR2 YYEKEE (reference sequence). The CDR3 sequence is 11 residues long. Here the CDR3 reads CASSRNYEQYF. CDR3 DNA: TGTGCCAGCAGCCGTAACTACGAGCAGTACTTC.

The CDR3 DNA follows: TGTGCCAGCAGCTTAGCGGGGGCACATTTAGATACGCAGTATTTT. It codes for CASSLAGAHLDTQYF. The chain recombines TRBV7-2 with TRBJ2-3; perhaps TRBD1 as D (6 bases). The germline V gene has CDR1 SGHTA and CDR2 FQGNSA. The CDR3 covers 15 residues. The V gene lost 0 bases and the J gene lost 5 bases, with 12 bases spanning the gap.

The chain has TRBV5-1 and TRBJ2-1; D may be TRBD2 (6 bases). Trimming removed 4 bases from V and 1 base from J, with 12 bases in between. There are 15 residues in the CDR3. Germline lookup yields CDR1 SGHRS and CDR2 YFSETQ. CDR3 bases: TGCGCCAGCAGCGTAGCCGGGGGTTCCTACAATGAGCAGTTCTTC. It encodes CASSVAGGSYNEQFF.

This clone showed up just a few times. The chain combines TRBV19 with TRBJ1-5; no clear D. The V gene's germline CDR1 is LNHDA and CDR2 SQIVND (reference sequence). V lost 3 bases and J lost 0, with 9 bases in between. The CDR3 sequence is 15 residues long. CDR3 bases: TGTGCCAGTAGTATTGCGAGGGCTAGCAATCAGCCCCAGCATTTT. Amino acid sequence: CASSIARASNQPQHF. The full variable domain, in which reference TRBV19 and TRBJ1-5 provide the parts outside the CDR3, is DGGITQSPKYLFRKEGQNVTLSCEQNLNHDAMYWYRQDPGQGLRLIYYSQIVNDFQKGDIAEGYSVSREKKESFPLTVTSAQKNPTAFYLCASSIARASNQPQHFGDGTRLSIL.

There are a few counts of this clone. The chain has TRBV11-3 and TRBJ2-2, with 7 bases aligning to TRBD1. The CDR3 covers 15 residues. Germline V CDR1 and CDR2: SGHNT, YENEEA. The V gene end was trimmed by 5 bases and the J gene end by 5 bases; junction bases not matched to a gene: 8. The CDR3 region is CASSPTGMVTGELFF. CDR3 nucleotide sequence: TGTGCCAGCAGCCCGACAGGGATGGTGACCGGGGAGCTGTTTTTT.

The table lists this clone with a few counts. This chain uses TRBV7-6 with TRBJ2-1; D is perhaps TRBD2 (5 bases). Trimming removed 5 bases from V and 4 bases from J, with 15 bases in between. Germline V gene data show CDR1 as SGHVS and CDR2 as FNYEAQ. CDR3 length equals 15 residues. CDR3: CASSRGSPPYNEQFF. The CDR3 coding sequence is TGTGCCAGCAGCCGGGGAAGCCCTCCATACAATGAGCAGTTCTTC. The whole variable domain, remainder taken from reference TRBV7-6 and TRBJ2-1, is GAGVSQSPRYKVTKRGQDVALRCDPISGHVSLYWYRQALGQGPEFLTYFNYEAQQDKSGLPNDRFSAERPEGSISTLTIQRTEQRDSAMYRCASSRGSPPYNEQFFGPGTRLTVL.

A remark on this clone: A junction end diverges from the germline sequence, so it may reflect a read error. The V gene is TRBV10-1, the J gene TRBJ1-1, with 7 positions matching TRBD1. The CDR3 has 18 residues. CDR1 is WNHNN and CDR2 is SYGVQD in the germline V gene (reference sequence). The CDR3 DNA is TGCGCCAGCAGTGAGTCCTCTGGACAGGCGAATCGGAACGCTGAAGCTTTCTTT. Translated, it gives CASSESSGQANRNAEAFF.